The entry below describes one T cell receptor beta chain. What it recognizes is unknown. This sample is part of a study of siplizumab effects on memory and regulatory T cells. Study conclusions and caveats: Siplizumab produced a significant reduction in alloreactive sequences that were traceable to unstimulated CD4+ memory cells.

Roughly 10^5 TCR templates were measured in each sample. Profiling relied on immunoSEQ multiplex PCR, and the TCRdb table lists in-frame clones only, not all of them. The sample contains some 73,000 clones, 93% of which appear only once. Trimming took 4 bases from V and 4 from J, leaving 10 bases between them. This CDR3 has 12 residues. CDR1 and CDR2 (germline): SQVTM, ANQGSEA. V is TRBV29-1 and J is TRBJ1-2, with D possibly TRBD1 on 6 matching bases. The sequencing sample was made of CD8+ T cells sorted from blood. This receptor was identified in a human donor in good health. The CDR3: CSVGGRGYGYTF. The CDR3 DNA is TGCAGCGTTGGGGGCAGGGGCTATGGCTACACCTTC.